The 9 T cell receptor beta chains below all came from one sample that was sequenced in a study of CD8 T cells in ankylosing spondylitis. TCRdb ran MiXCR on the 5' RACE reads and lists one entry per CDR3 protein. The profile shows roughly 130,000 distinct CDR3 sequences, around 7% of them singletons. The sample taken for sequencing was blood, either unsorted or a sorted T cell fraction (not recorded which). These receptors originate from a male donor with ankylosing spondylitis or in good health (not recorded which).

This clonotype was picked up many times. J is TRBJ2-7 and V is TRBV27, with a weak D call TRBD1 (5 bases). V was trimmed by 3 bases and J by 7 bases, leaving 16 bases between them. The germline CDR1 and CDR2 sequences are MNHEY and SMNVEV (reference sequence). The CDR3 runs 14 residues. The CDR3 region has the DNA TGTGCCAGCAGTTTTGCAGGGTACAGTGGGGAGCAGTACTTC. Translation: CASSFAGYSGEQYF.

This clonotype has ten or more counts. The chain joins TRBV3-1 to TRBJ2-1, with 9 positions matching TRBD1. The ends lost 8 bases at V and 9 bases at J; junction bases unmatched: 14. In germline, CDR1 is LGHDT, CDR2 YNNKEL (reference sequence). CDR3 length: 15 amino acids. The CDR3 nucleotides are TGTGCCAGCTCCCAAGCGGGACAGGGCAGGGGTGAGCAGTTCTTC. Amino acids: CASSQAGQGRGEQFF.

The sample holds many counts of this clonotype. The V and J genes are TRBV5-1 and TRBJ1-2, with a tentative D call TRBD1 (5 bases). The CDR3 loop spans 15 amino acids. CDR1 SGHRS and CDR2 YFSETQ come from the germline V gene. V gave up 4 bases and J gave up 5 bases, with 18 bases separating them. In DNA form, the CDR3 reads TGCGCCAGCAGCCTACAAGAAGCCGGGACTTATGGCTACACCTTC. This gives the protein CASSLQEAGTYGYTF.

This clonotype was detected many times. Written as DNA, the CDR3 is TGTGCCAGCAGCTTAACGGGGGGCTCAGATACGCAGTATTTT. Residues: CASSLTGGSDTQYF. The gene calls are TRBV7-3 and TRBJ2-3; tentatively, D is TRBD1 or TRBD2 (6 bases each). Germline CDR1 reads SGHTA; CDR2 reads FQGTGA. The CDR3 totals 14 residues. The germline V and J ends were trimmed by 0 bases and 4 bases, with 8 bases remaining between them.

The table lists this clonotype with many counts. CDR3 sequence: CASNRDRGINEQFF. The CDR3, as DNA: TGTGCCAGCAACCGGGACAGGGGGATAAATGAGCAGTTCTTC. The chain links TRBV19 to TRBJ2-1, with 11 bases aligning to TRBD1. The germline CDR1 and CDR2 sequences are LNHDA and SQIVND (reference sequence). This CDR3 contains 14 residues. V gave up 9 bases and J gave up 7 bases; unmatched junction bases: 8.

This clonotype has a count of ten or more. CDR3 amino acids: CSASSPLAQSSSGYTF. The DNA of the CDR3 is TGCAGTGCTAGTTCACCTCTGGCACAGAGCTCGAGTGGCTACACCTTC. The J gene is TRBJ1-2, the V gene TRBV20-1; D uncertain. This CDR3 is built from 16 residues. Germline values: CDR1 DFQATT, CDR2 SNEGSKA (reference sequence). The ends were cut back, 3 bases at V and 7 bases at J, with 24 bases in the middle.

The chain is built from TRBV7-9 and TRBJ2-1; TRBD2 matches at 7 bases. Germline loops: CDR1 SEHNR, CDR2 FQNEAQ (reference sequence). V lost 1 base and J lost 11; bases outside the gene matches: 5. CDR3 length: 13 residues. The CDR3 region is CASSLDPGLKQFF. The CDR3, as DNA: TGTGCCAGCAGCTTAGACCCGGGACTAAAGCAGTTCTTC.

This clonotype was observed at least ten times. The genes are TRBV12-3 or TRBV12-4 and TRBJ2-2; D unclear. This CDR3 spans 11 amino acids. Trimming cost V 8 bases and J 7 bases, with 8 bases left between them. The CDR3 loop reads CASHLGGELFF. The CDR3 region has the DNA TGTGCCAGCCACCTCGGCGGGGAGCTGTTTTTT.

This clonotype occurred many times. The CDR3 DNA reads TGTGCCAGCAGCTTAGAATGGACAGGGAGTAATGAGCAGTTCTTC. It is translated as CASSLEWTGSNEQFF. V and J are TRBV7-2 and TRBJ2-1; TRBD1 aligns across 8 bases. J lost 7 bases, V lost 1 base, and 6 bases had no gene match. CDR3 length: 15 amino acids. The germline V gene has CDR1 SGHTA and CDR2 FQGNSA.